This T cell receptor (beta chain) was observed in a study of Ad26.COV2.S vaccination and SARS-CoV-2 variants (dated by TCRdb to the early 2020s). Turning to the overall study: Vaccine-arm donors came from COV1001, a multicentre, randomized, double-blind, placebo-controlled phase I-IIa trial of Ad26.COV2.S in healthy adults. Ad26.COV2.S was given intramuscularly at 5x10^10 or 1x10^11 viral particles, as a single shot or as two shots 56 days apart. TCRbeta repertoire sequencing served as the tool for gauging how specific and how broad the SARS-CoV-2-reactive T cell receptors were following Ad26.COV2.S vaccination. The TCR-sequenced set comprised around 30 samples: some 20 Ad26.COV2.S vaccine recipients, 5 placebo recipients and 8 SARS-CoV-2 convalescent individuals. Trial participants were randomized into five groups of five: low-dose or high-dose Ad26.COV2.S given once or twice, or placebo on both occasions. Investigators did not know the trial group allocation while performing experiments and assessing outcomes. What the work shows at the level of the full study, not this receptor alone: Vaccine and placebo recipients had similar non-spike TCR breadth, a finding consistent with the vaccine containing only spike. Substantial breadth of spike-specific CD8+ and CD4+ T cell responses was reported after vaccination. Compared with placebo recipients, Ad26.COV2.S recipients showed higher spike-specific TCR breadth (P = 0.0014). The authors noted that the TCR breadth and depth analyses may have underestimated total T cell responses. The study lacked the statistical power to compare responses across vaccine doses or regimens.

Sequences GTSNPN (CDR1) and SVGIG (CDR2) are obtained from the germline V gene (reference sequence). The CDR3 sequence holds 12 residues, the cysteine and phenylalanine included. The read is trimmed to its CDR3 DNA, 36 bases read in frame from base 1. Between the V and J ends, shortened by 0 bases and 7 bases respectively, the junction contains 9 bases. The treatment or condition label, as the study defines it: about 20 received Ad26.COV2.S at low or high dose, single or two shots; 5 received placebo; per-sample allocation not given. Repertoires of vaccine and placebo recipients were sequenced from samples collected on day 63 after the first injection. Cohort 1b enrolled 20 to 30 adults aged 18-55 years at a single site in Boston, USA, between 29 July and 7 August 2020. As a vaccine, Ad26.COV2.S was a replication-incompetent adenovirus type 26 vector that expressed a prefusion-stabilized SARS-CoV-2 spike protein derived from the original Wuhan strain.

TCRbeta CDR3 regions were sequenced with the immunoSEQ Assay. After extraction, genomic DNA underwent amplification by bias-controlled multiplex PCR, followed by high-throughput sequencing. The paper's data handling went like this. To quantify the absolute abundance of every unique TCRbeta CDR3 region, sequences were collapsed and filtered. T cell fraction was estimated by normalizing TCRbeta template counts to usable DNA, with usable DNA measured through amplification of reference genes found in all nucleated cells. Repertoire TCRs were annotated as SARS-CoV-2-specific when V gene, CDR3 amino acid sequence and J gene were exactly matched to a known reactive TCR set. The reference SARS-CoV-2 TCR set was obtained from MIRA and was filtered for enrichment in COVID-19-positive ImmuneCODE repertoires, whereby public or cross-reactive TCRs were removed. Based on the MIRA antigens, annotated TCRs were further analysed at the level of specific ORF or position within ORF. Breadth was defined as annotated unique rearrangements over total unique productive rearrangements; depth was the summed frequency of those rearrangements. Group comparisons of TCR breadth used two-sided Wilcoxon rank-sum tests. TCRdb provides this immuneACCESS table in a form limited to in-frame rearrangements. Some clones are lacking; in checked studies, under half of them reflect an unresolved V gene, and why the rest are absent is not known. V, J and clone size reflect that table, while D and trimming were determined from the DNA. Here the sample has about 680,000 clones; 89% occur a single time. In total, the top ten clones hold approximately 1.5% of the sample.

In regard to this clone: There is no known antigen for this receptor. No clone much larger than this one lies a single base away; base qualities are absent.

The sequence joins TRBV30 to TRBJ1-2; too little of a D gene remains to name it. Material: peripheral blood, obtained in a trial of Ad26.COV2.S vaccine versus placebo. This TCR was recovered from a person between 18 and 60 years old who received the Ad26.COV2.S COVID-19 vaccine or a placebo. The DNA is as follows: TGTGCCTGGAGTGTACGAGGGCTTGGCTACACCTTC. Translated, this gives CAWSVRGLGYTF.